The T cell receptor (beta chain) described here comes from a study of T-cell reconstitution after alpha-beta-depleted transplantation in children. This clonotype was counted only a few times. Antigen unknown. TCRbeta library construction was performed incorporating unique molecular identifiers. TCRdb reprocessed the PCR reads with MiXCR, giving one entry per CDR3 protein. The repertoire has under 250,000 distinct CDR3 sequences, about a sixth of them found once; the top ten carry roughly two fifths. Findings and limits, study-wide: A year had passed since transplant, and T-cell counts and diversity by then came mostly from newly produced T cells. At around two months after transplant, the alpha-beta T cells were reportedly derived from several hundred expanded clones that came from non-depleted graft cells.

The receptor was derived from a male patient under 10 years old who had a stem cell transplant for acute lymphoblastic leukemia, so the T cells may come from the graft donor. The material was PBMCs, mostly from graft donor cells, obtained 360 days after TCRalphabeta/CD19-depleted stem cell transplant.

The CDR3 bases are TGCAGTTCCAGACAGGGGACTCTCGAGCAGTACTTC. This encodes CSSRQGTLEQYF. The rearrangement links TRBV20-1 to TRBJ2-7; the match to TRBD1 covers 8 bases. The germline CDR1 and CDR2 sequences are DFQATT and SNEGSKA (reference sequence). This CDR3 contains 12 residues. V trimming: 8 bases; J trimming: 6 bases; junction bases outside the gene matches: 9.